The T cell receptor beta chain described here comes from a study of human T cells and chemical hapten exposure. Study background: The patient population, which was mostly female, had alopecia areata, totalis or universalis.

The CDR3 runs to 13 residues. In germline, CDR1 is SGHVS, CDR2 FQNEAQ. Between the trimmed V and J ends, which lost 1 base and 2 bases, there was a span of 4 bases. TCRdb redid the calling of the RACE reads with MiXCR, one entry per CDR3 protein. The table lists about 85,000 distinct CDR3 sequences, about 8% of them singletons. This sample's time point: pre-sensitization, week 0. Documented treatment: therapeutic diphenylcyclopropenone sensitization with weekly scalp DPC. This clonotype showed up just a few times. The chain couples TRBV7-8 to TRBJ2-3; D call uncertain. The source is a man between 40 and 49 years old with alopecia areata. Some clones in this sample may be carry-over from other donors' samples. This specimen consisted of whole blood, obtained in connection with sensitization to the hapten diphenylcyclopropenone (DPC). CDR3 region: CASSLESTDTQYF. The CDR3 nucleotides read TGTGCCAGCAGCTTAGAATCCACAGATACGCAGTATTTT.